The 3 T cell receptor beta chains reported below all come from one sample, sequenced in a study of neoadjuvant anti-PD-1 for oral cavity cancer (dated by TCRdb to the early 2020s). Sample time point, as interpreted from the label and publication: after neoadjuvant nivolumab, at surgical resection. Library generation was performed with the immunoSEQ multiplex PCR assay. TCRdb took over this immuneACCESS table, retaining in-frame rearrangements with V and J assigned. Such tables are incomplete; in checked studies, under half of the missing clones stem from an unresolved V gene, and the remainder is unexplained. A total of fewer than 90,000 clones appear in this sample, 70% to 90% of them only once. 3% to 4% of the sample belongs to the ten largest clones. The input for sequencing was PBMCs, taken after nivolumab (anti-PD-1) treatment. The origin of the receptors is a person aged 35-80 years with oral cavity squamous cell carcinoma.

This clone was observed a single time. V is TRBV30 and J is TRBJ1-4; D is unclear. The CDR3 consists of 15 residues. The V gene's germline CDR1 is GTSNPN and CDR2 SVGIG (reference sequence). The V end was cut by 2 bases, the J end by 5 bases, with 15 bases between. CDR3 sequence (DNA): TGTGCCTGGAGTCCCGCGCGATTAATAAATGAAAAACTGTTTTTT. Its protein product is CAWSPARLINEKLFF.

This clone has a handful of counts. This chain connects TRBV11-3 to TRBJ1-2; TRBD1 aligns across 7 bases. V was pared by 4 bases and J by 8 bases, with 28 bases of the junction left unmatched. CDR1 is SGHNT and CDR2 is YENEEA in the germline V gene. The CDR3 consists of 20 residues. The CDR3 spells CASSYLVSYFRTGTAAGYTF. The DNA of the CDR3 is TGTGCCAGCAGCTACTTAGTTTCTTATTTTCGAACCGGGACAGCGGCCGGCTACACCTTC.

The chain links TRBV7-6 to TRBJ1-3, with D hard to call. This CDR3 has 16 amino acids. Germline V gene data show CDR1 as SGHVS and CDR2 as FNYEAQ. With 2 bases removed from V and 0 bases from J, the gap between germline ends came to 11 bases. The CDR3 loop reads CASSLRLPSSGNTIYF. In nucleotides, the CDR3 is TGTGCCAGCAGCTTAAGACTCCCGAGCTCTGGAAACACCATATATTTT.